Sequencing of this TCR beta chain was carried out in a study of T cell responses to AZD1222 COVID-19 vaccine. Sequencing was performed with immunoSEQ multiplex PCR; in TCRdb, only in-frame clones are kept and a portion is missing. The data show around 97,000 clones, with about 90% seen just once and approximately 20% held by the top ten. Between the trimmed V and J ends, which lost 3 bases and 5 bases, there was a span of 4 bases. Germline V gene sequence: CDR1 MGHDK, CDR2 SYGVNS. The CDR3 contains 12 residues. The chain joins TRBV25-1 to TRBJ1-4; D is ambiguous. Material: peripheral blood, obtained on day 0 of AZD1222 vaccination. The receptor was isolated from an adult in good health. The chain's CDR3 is CASSDPNEKLFF. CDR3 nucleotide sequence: TGTGCCAGCAGTGACCCAAATGAAAAACTGTTTTTT.